This T cell receptor (beta chain) was found in a study of spatial heterogeneity in lung cancer. Overall study findings and caveats: Ubiquitous and regional nonsynonymous mutations were each tracked by the matching count of ubiquitous or regional expanded TCRs. Tumoral mutation counts were tracked by counts of expanded intratumoral alpha and beta TCRs. In tumor T cells, estimated coverage reached around 7% for alpha chains and under 15% for beta chains.

The time point was: sample taken at primary tumor resection. The donors, more than 55 patients with untreated early-stage non-small cell lung cancer, provided the samples. The table lists this clonotype with many counts. What it binds is not known. CDR3 length: 13 residues. Germline V CDR1 and CDR2: SGHTA, FQGNSA. V lost 2 bases and J lost 3, with 5 bases in between. Every individual TCR cDNA molecule carried its own unique molecular identifier, which allowed correction of PCR and sequencing errors. Via MiXCR, TCRdb re-called the 5' RACE reads, giving one row per CDR3 protein. The data contain over 10,000 distinct CDR3 sequences, about 5% of them singletons.

The source is a female donor with early-stage non-small cell lung cancer. V and J are TRBV7-2 and TRBJ2-1, with unresolved D. Specimen: lung tumor tissue, collected at surgery. CDR3 in amino acids: CASSLYRYNEQFF. The DNA of the CDR3 is TGTGCCAGCAGCTTATACCGCTACAATGAGCAGTTCTTC.